This entry lists 27 T cell receptor beta chains sequenced from one sample in a study of shared clonotypes between healthy human individuals. TCRdb's table, derived via immunoSEQ multiplex PCR, lists solely in-frame clones and lacks some. The sample consists of fewer than 3 million clones, about 90% of them appearing once. The specimen was naive CD4+ T cells from PBMCs. The subset denotes: CD45RA+ positively selected. The receptor source for this set is a man aged 18 to 29 in good health. Some clones in this sample may be carry-over from other donors' samples.

The chain joins TRBV27 to TRBJ2-7; 7 bases match TRBD2. CDR3 length equals 14 residues. Per the germline V gene, CDR1 is MNHEY and CDR2 is SMNVEV (reference sequence). V was clipped by 7 bases and J by 5 bases; unmatched bases: 11. DNA for the CDR3: TGTGCCAGCACGAGCGGGGCCAGCCCCCACGAGCAGTACTTC. Its protein is CASTSGASPHEQYF.

The V and J genes are TRBV10-3 and TRBJ2-1; the match to TRBD2 covers 7 bases. V lost 1 base to trimming and J lost 8 bases; unmatched junction nucleotides: 17. The germline CDR1 and CDR2 sequences are ENHRY and SYGVKD. This CDR3 is built from 18 residues. The CDR3: CAISEYHPRREFGHEQFF. The DNA for the CDR3 is TGTGCCATCAGTGAGTACCATCCGCGGCGGGAGTTCGGTCATGAGCAGTTCTTC.

The chain employs TRBV15 and TRBJ2-4, with 12 nucleotides matching TRBD2. J lost 6 bases, V lost 5 bases, and 17 bases had no gene match. In germline, CDR1 is LNHNV, CDR2 YYDKDF (reference sequence). The length of the CDR3 is 19 residues. CDR3 residues: CATSPTAPLAGGGINIQYF. The DNA of the CDR3 is TGTGCCACCAGCCCAACCGCCCCACTAGCGGGGGGAGGGATAAACATTCAGTACTTC.

The rearrangement uses TRBV9 and TRBJ2-5, with D possibly being TRBD1 or TRBD2 (6 bases each). V shed 3 bases and J shed 4 bases, with 16 bases lying between them. The CDR3 loop spans 15 amino acids. Germline lookup yields CDR1 SGDLS and CDR2 YYNGEE. CDR3: CASSGSGAGPETQYF. The CDR3 region has the DNA TGTGCCAGCAGCGGCTCGGGGGCAGGGCCAGAGACCCAGTACTTC.

This clone appeared a few times. The rearrangement links TRBV19 to TRBJ2-1; TRBD2 aligns across 12 bases. This CDR3 is 15 amino acids long. Germline loops: CDR1 LNHDA, CDR2 SQIVND (reference sequence). V shed 4 bases, J shed 8 bases, and the junction held 6 bases outside the gene matches. The CDR3, as DNA: TGTGCCAGTAGTAGACTAGCGGGAGAAGGGGATGAGCAGTTCTTC. Amino acid sequence: CASSRLAGEGDEQFF.

The rearrangement joins TRBV6-4 to TRBJ1-1; D is unresolved. Germline V gene data show CDR1 as MRHNA and CDR2 as SNTAGT. V was cut by 0 bases and J by 6 bases, with 11 bases left in between. The CDR3 extends over 14 amino acids. The CDR3 loop is CASSDSPGISEAFF. For the CDR3, the DNA is TGTGCCAGCAGTGACTCTCCGGGAATCTCTGAAGCTTTCTTT.

The chain has TRBV30 and TRBJ2-2; D call uncertain. This CDR3 comprises 15 residues. Germline CDR1 and CDR2: GTSNPN and SVGIG (reference sequence). Trimming cost V 2 bases and J 0 bases, with 10 bases left between them. The CDR3 nucleotides read TGTGCCTGGAGTTTTATGGGTCCGAACACCGGGGAGCTGTTTTTT. This gives the protein CAWSFMGPNTGELFF.

The chain employs TRBV7-8 and TRBJ2-7, with unresolved D. The CDR3 runs 15 residues. The ends were cut back, 2 bases at V and 1 base at J, with 12 bases in the middle. Germline-derived CDR1 and CDR2 are SGHVS and FQNEAQ. The CDR3 is CASSLFRTESYEQYF. In DNA, the CDR3 is TGTGCCAGCAGCTTATTCCGGACGGAGTCCTACGAGCAGTACTTC.

Remarks on this clone: A read error may produce the germline difference seen at one junction end. This chain connects TRBV28 to TRBJ1-1; D gene unclear. This CDR3 is built from 13 residues. Germline CDR1 MDHEN, CDR2 SYDVKM. Here the CDR3 reads CASSFQLRSSITF. The CDR3 coding sequence is TGTGCCAGCAGTTTTCAGTTGCGCAGCTCCATCACCTTT.

The chain uses TRBV4-1 and TRBJ2-7; D uncertain. Trimming removed 1 base from V and 3 bases from J, with 7 bases in between. Germline CDR1 is MGHRA and CDR2 is YSYEKL. CDR3 length equals 13 residues. The CDR3 spells CASSQARVYEQYF. CDR3 nucleotide sequence: TGCGCCAGCAGCCAAGCAAGGGTCTACGAGCAGTACTTC.

The V and J genes are TRBV19 and TRBJ2-3; possibly TRBD1 for D (6 bases). Trimming removed 2 bases at V and 0 bases at J, with 9 bases between. The CDR3 loop spans 15 amino acids. The V gene's germline CDR1 is LNHDA and CDR2 SQIVND (reference sequence). The CDR3 nucleotides are TGTGCCAGTAGTATAAGACAGGTTAGCACAGATACGCAGTATTTT. Residues: CASSIRQVSTDTQYF.

V gene TRBV11-3 combines with J gene TRBJ1-5; no clear D. CDR1 and CDR2 (germline): SGHNT, YENEEA. The CDR3 has 15 residues. Trimming removed 1 base from V and 0 bases from J, with 7 bases in between. The CDR3 DNA is TGTGCCAGCAGCTTAGGGTGGGATAGCAATCAGCCCCAGCATTTT. Its protein is CASSLGWDSNQPQHF.

The J gene is TRBJ2-2, the V gene TRBV7-3; 7 bases align to TRBD1. This CDR3 has 15 residues. With 5 bases clipped from V and 5 bases from J, the junction kept 8 bases outside the gene matches. Germline-derived CDR1 and CDR2 are SGHTA and FQGTGA. For the CDR3, the DNA is TGTGCCAGCAGCAATACAGGGGTCCGAACCGGGGAGCTGTTTTTT. The encoded protein is CASSNTGVRTGELFF.

This chain links TRBV7-2 with TRBJ2-1; D call uncertain. Germline assignment: CDR1 SGHTA and CDR2 FQGNSA. The CDR3 sequence is 11 residues long. Trimming shortened V by 8 bases and J by 2 bases, and 4 bases separated the two germline ends. The CDR3 bases are TGTGCCAGCCAGGCCTACAATGAGCAGTTCTTC. This codes for CASQAYNEQFF.

Regarding this clone: The identical CDR3 is also encoded by other nucleotide sequences in the sample. The rearrangement joins TRBV9 to TRBJ2-5; D perhaps matches TRBD1 (6 bases). CDR3 length: 15 amino acids. The V gene's germline CDR1 is SGDLS and CDR2 YYNGEE. Trimming removed 0 bases at V and 5 bases at J, with 14 bases between. CDR3 nucleotides: TGTGCCAGCAGCGTAGCTCCGGGCCAGGGGGAGACCCAGTACTTC. It codes for CASSVAPGQGETQYF.

The CDR3 region has the DNA TGTGCCAGCAGTGTTTTAGCAGGTTCTGTGACTGAAGCTTTCTTT. Translated: CASSVLAGSVTEAFF. J is TRBJ1-1 and V is TRBV28; D gene ambiguous. This CDR3 comprises 15 residues. Trimming removed 5 bases from V and 5 bases from J, with 18 bases in between. CDR1 and CDR2 from the germline V gene are MDHEN and SYDVKM. Drawing the rest from reference TRBV28 and TRBJ1-1, the complete variable domain is DVKVTQSSRYLVKRTGEKVFLECVQDMDHENMFWYRQDPGLGLRLIYFSYDVKMKEKGDIPEGYSVSREKKERFSLILESASTNQTSMYLCASSVLAGSVTEAFFGQGTRLTVV.

This chain uses TRBV18 with TRBJ2-1, with 11 bases matching TRBD2. The CDR3 sequence is 20 residues long. With 3 bases clipped from V and 4 bases from J, the junction kept 17 bases outside the gene matches. In germline, CDR1 is KGHSH, CDR2 LQKENI. CDR3 in amino acids: CASSPRSSSGRRSPYNEQFF. The CDR3 nucleotides read TGTGCCAGCTCACCCAGGTCGTCTAGCGGGAGGCGCTCACCATACAATGAGCAGTTCTTC.

The chain combines TRBV28 with TRBJ2-5, with TRBD2 identical over 7 bases. Germline CDR1 reads MDHEN; CDR2 reads SYDVKM. After removal of 7 bases from V and 13 bases from J, the junction contained 21 bases not matched to a gene. The CDR3 runs 15 residues. CDR3 DNA: TGTGCCAGCACCGCAACCCCCCCCCTAGCGGCCCCTCGGTACTTC. Amino acids: CASTATPPLAAPRYF.

This chain uses TRBV7-9 with TRBJ1-3; D perhaps matches TRBD1 (6 bases). From germline, CDR1 is SEHNR and CDR2 FQNEAQ (reference sequence). The ends were cut back, 4 bases at V and 2 bases at J, with 18 bases in the middle. This CDR3 contains 17 residues. The CDR3 bases are TGTGCCAGCAGCTCCCAAACAGGGCCAGCGGCTGGAAACACCATATATTTT. Translated: CASSSQTGPAAGNTIYF.

On this clone: At the DNA level, this CDR3 is encoded by other sequences in the same sample as well. The V gene is TRBV7-2, the J gene TRBJ2-7; perhaps TRBD1 as D (6 bases). Trimming left V 1 base short and J 2 bases short, with 6 bases between. Looked up from germline, CDR1 is SGHTA and CDR2 is FQGNSA. The CDR3 extends over 13 amino acids. CDR3 region: CASSLDRAYEQYF. For the CDR3, the DNA is TGTGCCAGCAGCTTAGACAGGGCCTACGAGCAGTACTTC.

This chain links TRBV28 with TRBJ2-1, with 8 positions matching TRBD2. The CDR3 sequence is 14 residues long. V gave up 6 bases and J gave up 6 bases; unmatched junction bases: 7. In germline, CDR1 is MDHEN, CDR2 SYDVKM. The CDR3 loop is CASRPTGTSNEQFF. CDR3 sequence (DNA): TGTGCCAGCAGACCAACCGGGACTAGCAATGAGCAGTTCTTC. Full variable domain (outside the CDR3, taken from reference TRBV28 and TRBJ2-1): DVKVTQSSRYLVKRTGEKVFLECVQDMDHENMFWYRQDPGLGLRLIYFSYDVKMKEKGDIPEGYSVSREKKERFSLILESASTNQTSMYLCASRPTGTSNEQFFGPGTRLTVL.

To note about this clone: Other DNA sequences in this sample translate to the same CDR3. This CDR3 reads CATSRDRTAATNEKLFF. CDR3 in DNA: TGTGCCACCAGCAGAGACAGGACAGCCGCAACTAATGAAAAACTGTTTTTT. The rearrangement uses TRBV15 and TRBJ1-4, with TRBD1 as a possible D gene (6 bases). V lost 0 bases and J lost 0, with 11 bases in between. This CDR3 has 17 amino acids. CDR1 and CDR2 from the germline V gene are LNHNV and YYDKDF (reference sequence).

The chain employs TRBV5-4 and TRBJ2-7, with TRBD2 matching 16 bases. Germline CDR1 and CDR2: SGHNT and YYREEE (reference sequence). Losses at the gene ends were 4 bases for V and 5 bases for J; bases not matched to a gene: 9. There are 17 residues in the CDR3. The CDR3 DNA reads as TGTGCCAGCAGCAATACCGGGACTAGCGGGAGGGTCAACGAGCAGTACTTC. Its translation is CASSNTGTSGRVNEQYF.

The V call is TRBV9, the J call TRBJ2-2, with 11 bases identical to TRBD2. The V gene's germline CDR1 is SGDLS and CDR2 YYNGEE. J gave up 7 bases and V 4 bases, and 6 bases lay outside the gene matches. This CDR3 is 15 amino acids long. Here the CDR3 reads CASSKLTSGNGELFF. The DNA of the CDR3 is TGTGCCAGCAGCAAGCTGACTAGCGGGAACGGGGAGCTGTTTTTT.

The CDR3 region has the DNA TGTGCCAGCAGCTTAAAGGGGGCCACCACTGAAGCTTTCTTT. Translated, it gives CASSLKGATTEAFF. The chain is built from TRBV7-9 and TRBJ1-1, with TRBD1 matching 7 bases. The CDR3 is made up of 14 amino acids. V was pared by 2 bases and J by 4 bases, with 4 bases of the junction left unmatched. Germline lookup yields CDR1 SEHNR and CDR2 FQNEAQ (reference sequence). The whole variable domain, filled in from reference TRBV7-9 and TRBJ1-1, reads DTGVSQNPRHKITKRGQNVTFRCDPISEHNRLYWYRQTLGQGPEFLTYFQNEAQLEKSRLLSDRFSAERPKGSFSTLEIQRTEQGDSAMYLCASSLKGATTEAFFGQGTRLTVV.

The CDR3, as DNA: TGTGCCAGCTCAAAGCCGGGACAGACGAACACCGGGGAGCTGTTTTTT. The encoded protein is CASSKPGQTNTGELFF. The V gene is TRBV18, the J gene TRBJ2-2; the match to TRBD1 covers 7 bases. CDR3 size: 16 residues. After removal of 5 bases from V and 0 bases from J, the junction contained 6 bases not matched to a gene. Germline-derived CDR1 and CDR2 are KGHSH and LQKENI.

This clone was seen only once. This chain joins TRBV29-1 and TRBJ2-3; TRBD2 matches at 10 bases. The V segment lost 6 bases and the J segment 5 bases; nucleotides outside the gene matches: 2. The CDR3 totals 12 residues. Germline-derived CDR1 and CDR2 are SQVTM and ANQGSEA. The DNA for the CDR3 is TGCAGCGTGGGACTAGCGCAAGATACGCAGTATTTT. Translated, it gives CSVGLAQDTQYF.